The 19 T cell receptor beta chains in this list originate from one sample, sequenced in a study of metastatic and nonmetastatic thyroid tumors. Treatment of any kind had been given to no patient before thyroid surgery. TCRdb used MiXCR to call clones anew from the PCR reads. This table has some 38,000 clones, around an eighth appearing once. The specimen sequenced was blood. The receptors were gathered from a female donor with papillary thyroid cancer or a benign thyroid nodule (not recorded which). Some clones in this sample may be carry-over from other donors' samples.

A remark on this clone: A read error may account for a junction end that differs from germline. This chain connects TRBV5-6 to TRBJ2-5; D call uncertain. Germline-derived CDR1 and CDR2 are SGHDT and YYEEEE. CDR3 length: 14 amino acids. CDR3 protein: CASALHGLGEAQYF. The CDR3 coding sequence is TGTGCCAGCGCCTTACACGGGTTAGGAGAGGCCCAGTACTTC.

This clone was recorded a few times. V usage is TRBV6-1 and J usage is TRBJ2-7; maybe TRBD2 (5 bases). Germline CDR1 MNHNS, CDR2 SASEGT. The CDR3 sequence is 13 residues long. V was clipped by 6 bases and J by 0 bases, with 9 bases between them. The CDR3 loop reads CASRTGDSYEQYF. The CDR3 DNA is TGTGCCAGCAGGACCGGGGACTCCTACGAGCAGTACTTC.

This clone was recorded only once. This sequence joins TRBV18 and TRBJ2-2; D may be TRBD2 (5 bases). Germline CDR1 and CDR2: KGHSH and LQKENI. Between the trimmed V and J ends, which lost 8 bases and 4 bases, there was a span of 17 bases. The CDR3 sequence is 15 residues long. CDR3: CASRSPGSGTGELFF. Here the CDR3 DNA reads TGTGCCAGCAGATCACCGGGGTCCGGCACCGGGGAGCTGTTTTTT.

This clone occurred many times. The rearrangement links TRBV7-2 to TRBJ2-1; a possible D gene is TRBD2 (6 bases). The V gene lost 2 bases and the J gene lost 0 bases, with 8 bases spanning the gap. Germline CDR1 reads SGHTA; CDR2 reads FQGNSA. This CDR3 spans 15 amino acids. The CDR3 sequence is CASSLLASSYNEQFF. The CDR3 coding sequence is TGTGCCAGCAGCTTACTAGCGAGCTCCTACAATGAGCAGTTCTTC.

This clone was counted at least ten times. CDR3 amino acids: CASSFGTILPRTDTQYF. The CDR3 DNA reads TGTGCCAGCAGCTTCGGGACTATCCTTCCACGCACAGATACGCAGTATTTT. The chain employs TRBV11-1 and TRBJ2-3; 7 bases map to TRBD2. CDR1 and CDR2 from the germline V gene are SGHAT and FQDESV (reference sequence). V shed 3 bases and J 1 base; nucleotides not matched to a gene: 10. CDR3 length equals 17 residues. Complete variable domain (other parts from reference TRBV11-1 and TRBJ2-3): EAEVAQSPRYKITEKSQAVAFWCDPISGHATLYWYRQILGQGPELLVQFQDESVVDDSQLPKDRFSAERLKGVDSTLKIQPAELGDSAMYLCASSFGTILPRTDTQYFGPGTRLTVL.

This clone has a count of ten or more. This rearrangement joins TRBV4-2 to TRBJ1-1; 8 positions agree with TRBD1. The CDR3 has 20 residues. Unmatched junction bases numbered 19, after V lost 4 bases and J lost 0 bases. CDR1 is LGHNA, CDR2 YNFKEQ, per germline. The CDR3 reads CASSPNGLSGGGGLNTEAFF. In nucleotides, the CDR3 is TGTGCCAGCAGCCCCAATGGCCTTTCAGGGGGCGGAGGATTGAACACTGAAGCTTTCTTT.

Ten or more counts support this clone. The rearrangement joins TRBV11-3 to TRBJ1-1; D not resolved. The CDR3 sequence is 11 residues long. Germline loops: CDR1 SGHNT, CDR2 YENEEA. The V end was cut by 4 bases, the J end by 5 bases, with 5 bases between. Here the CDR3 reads CASSWGTEAFF. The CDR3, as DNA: TGTGCCAGCAGCTGGGGAACTGAAGCTTTCTTT.

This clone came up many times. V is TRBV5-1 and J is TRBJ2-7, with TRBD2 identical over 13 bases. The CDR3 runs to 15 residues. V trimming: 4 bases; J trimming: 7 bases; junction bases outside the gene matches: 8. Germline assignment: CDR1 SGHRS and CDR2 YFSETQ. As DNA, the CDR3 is TGCGCCAGCAGCACCGGGACTAGCGGGAAGGAAGAGCAGTACTTC. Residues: CASSTGTSGKEEQYF.

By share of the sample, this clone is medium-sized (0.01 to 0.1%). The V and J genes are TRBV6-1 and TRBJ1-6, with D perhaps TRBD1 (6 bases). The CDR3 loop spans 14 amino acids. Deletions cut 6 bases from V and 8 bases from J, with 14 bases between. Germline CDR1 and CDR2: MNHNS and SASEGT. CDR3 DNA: TGTGCCAGCAGCCGGACAGCGGGCGATTCACCCCTCCACTTT. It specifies CASSRTAGDSPLHF.

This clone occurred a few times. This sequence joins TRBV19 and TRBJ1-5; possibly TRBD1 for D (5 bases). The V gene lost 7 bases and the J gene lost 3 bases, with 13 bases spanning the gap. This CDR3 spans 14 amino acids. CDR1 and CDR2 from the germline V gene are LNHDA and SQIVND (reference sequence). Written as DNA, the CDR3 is TGTGCCAGTATTACCGACGGGGCCAATCAGCCCCAGCATTTT. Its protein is CASITDGANQPQHF.

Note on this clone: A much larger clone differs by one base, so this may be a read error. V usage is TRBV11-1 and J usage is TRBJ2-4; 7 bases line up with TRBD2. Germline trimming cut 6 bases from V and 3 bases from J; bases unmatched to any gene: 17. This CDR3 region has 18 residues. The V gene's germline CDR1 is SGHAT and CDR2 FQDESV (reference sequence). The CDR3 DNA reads TGTGCCAGCAGTCCTTCGGTGGCGGGAGTCCAAGACAAAAACATTCAGTACTTC. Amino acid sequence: CASSPSVAGVQDKNIQYF. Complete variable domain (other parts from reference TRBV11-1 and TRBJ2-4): EAEVAQSPRYKITEKSQAVAFWCDPISGHATLYWYRQILGQGPELLVQFQDESVVDDSQLPKDRFSAERLKGVDSTLKIQPAELGDSAMYLCASSPSVAGVQDKNIQYFGAGTRLSVL.

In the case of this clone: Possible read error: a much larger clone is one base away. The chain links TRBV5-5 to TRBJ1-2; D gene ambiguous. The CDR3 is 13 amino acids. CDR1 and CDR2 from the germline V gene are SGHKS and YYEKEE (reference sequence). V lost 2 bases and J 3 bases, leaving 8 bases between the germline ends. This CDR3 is CASSFTDDYGYTF. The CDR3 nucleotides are TGTGCCAGCAGCTTTACGGACGACTATGGCTACACCTTC. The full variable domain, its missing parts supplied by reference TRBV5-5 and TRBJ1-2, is DAGVTQSPTHLIKTRGQQVTLRCSPISGHKSVSWYQQVLGQGPQFIFQYYEKEERGRGNFPDRFSARQFPNYSSELNVNALLLGDSALYLCASSFTDDYGYTFGSGTRLTVV.

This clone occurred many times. CDR3 residues: CASENGYEQYF. For the CDR3, the DNA is TGTGCTAGTGAAAACGGCTACGAGCAGTACTTC. The chain employs TRBV12-5 and TRBJ2-7; D gene uncertain. V shed 7 bases and J shed 3 bases, with 7 bases lying between them. CDR1 is LGHNT, CDR2 FRNRAP, per germline. There are 11 residues in the CDR3.

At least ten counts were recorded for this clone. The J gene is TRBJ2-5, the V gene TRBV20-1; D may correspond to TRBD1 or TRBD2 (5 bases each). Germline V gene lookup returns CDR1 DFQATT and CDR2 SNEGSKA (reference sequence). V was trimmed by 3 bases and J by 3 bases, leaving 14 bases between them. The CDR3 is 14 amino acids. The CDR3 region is CSASKGSRKETQYF. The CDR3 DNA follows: TGCAGTGCTAGTAAGGGGAGTAGGAAAGAGACCCAGTACTTC.

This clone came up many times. In DNA, the CDR3 is TGTGCCAGCAGCCAGGTGGCCAATGGTGGGGCAGATACGCAGTATTTT. It specifies CASSQVANGGADTQYF. This rearrangement joins TRBV7-3 to TRBJ2-3; D ambiguous. V lost 5 bases to trimming and J lost 4 bases, with 19 bases between them. The germline gives CDR1 SGHTA, CDR2 FQGTGA. CDR3 length: 16 amino acids.

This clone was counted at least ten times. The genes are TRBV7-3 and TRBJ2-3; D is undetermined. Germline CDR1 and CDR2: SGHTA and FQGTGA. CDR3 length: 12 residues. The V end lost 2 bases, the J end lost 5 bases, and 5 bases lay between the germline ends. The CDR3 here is CASSLHRDTQYF. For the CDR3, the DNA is TGTGCCAGCAGCTTACATAGAGATACGCAGTATTTT.

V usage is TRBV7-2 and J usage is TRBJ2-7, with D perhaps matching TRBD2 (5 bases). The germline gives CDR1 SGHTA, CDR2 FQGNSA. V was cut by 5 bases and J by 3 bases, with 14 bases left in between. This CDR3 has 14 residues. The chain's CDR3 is CASSASFSGYEQYF. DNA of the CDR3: TGTGCCAGCAGCGCTAGCTTCTCGGGCTACGAGCAGTACTTC.

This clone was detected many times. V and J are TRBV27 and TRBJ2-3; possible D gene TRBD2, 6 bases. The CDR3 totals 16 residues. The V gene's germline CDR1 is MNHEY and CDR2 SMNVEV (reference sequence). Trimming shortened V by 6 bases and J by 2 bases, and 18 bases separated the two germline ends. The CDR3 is CASRGWREDYTDTQYF. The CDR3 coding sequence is TGTGCCAGCAGGGGTTGGAGGGAGGACTACACAGATACGCAGTATTTT.

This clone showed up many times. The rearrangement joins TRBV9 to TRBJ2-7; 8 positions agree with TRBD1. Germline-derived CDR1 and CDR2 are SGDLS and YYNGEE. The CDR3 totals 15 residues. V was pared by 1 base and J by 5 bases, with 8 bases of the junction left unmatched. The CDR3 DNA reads TGTGCCAGCAGCGTAAGCACAGGGGGTGGCCACGAGCAGTACTTC. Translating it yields CASSVSTGGGHEQYF.